These 20 T cell receptor beta chains came from one sample sequenced in a study of tumor and adjacent non-tumor tissue in lung cancer. Three rounds of nested PCR, following a modified ARM-PCR protocol, produced the TCRbeta library. One entry per CDR3 protein results from TCRdb running MiXCR on the multiplex PCR reads. The sample has 95,000 to 150,000 distinct CDR3 sequences, around three fifths seen once; the top ten hold roughly 13%. RNA was extracted from bulk tissue without any cell sorting. Sequencing was done on a sample of lung tumor tissue. These receptors were obtained from a man aged 25 to 45 with non-small cell lung cancer.

On this clonotype itself: One junction end does not reproduce the germline sequence, and a read error may be involved. The rearrangement uses TRBV10-2 and TRBJ1-4; a weak D match, TRBD1 (5 bases). The germline gives CDR1 WSHSY, CDR2 SAAADI. The CDR3 sequence is 15 residues long. The CDR3 loop reads CASCESERGGEKLFF. CDR3 DNA sequence: TGCGCCAGCTGTGAGTCCGAGAGGGGAGGTGAAAAACTATTTTTT.

About this clonotype: This CDR3 is missing its conserved last phenylalanine or tryptophan, likely due to a read error. The V and J genes are TRBV12-3 or TRBV12-4 and TRBJ2-1; 9 bases align to TRBD2. This CDR3 region has 14 residues. Unmatched junction bases numbered 7, after V lost 7 bases and J lost 6 bases. The CDR3 loop reads CASNYGGRANEQFC. As DNA, the CDR3 is TGTGCCAGCAATTATGGCGGGAGGGCCAATGAGCAGTTCTGC.

V usage is TRBV10-2 and J usage is TRBJ2-7; the match to TRBD2 covers 8 bases. Germline assignment: CDR1 WSHSY and CDR2 SAAADI. J gave up 9 bases and V 0 bases, and 10 bases lay outside the gene matches. This CDR3 spans 15 amino acids. CDR3 sequence: CASSESISGAPGQYF. The CDR3 coding sequence is TGCGCCAGCAGTGAGTCTATTAGCGGGGCCCCAGGGCAGTACTTC.

About this clonotype: Without the conserved terminal phenylalanine or tryptophan, this CDR3 likely stems from a read error. The chain links TRBV2 to TRBJ1-1; TRBD1 might be the D (6 bases). The CDR3 is 13 residues long. Trimming shortened V by 7 bases and J by 5 bases, and 14 bases separated the two germline ends. CDR1 is SNHLY and CDR2 is FYNNEI in the germline V gene. This CDR3 reads CASITRGGTEAFL. CDR3 nucleotide sequence: TGTGCCAGCATCACTCGAGGGGGTACTGAAGCTTTCTTA.

This clonotype is medium-sized. V is TRBV6-5 and J is TRBJ1-4; possibly TRBD1 for D (5 bases). Trimming took off 6 bases at V and 8 bases at J, with 22 bases between the two ends. The CDR3 runs to 16 residues. Germline V CDR1 and CDR2: MNHEY, SVGAGI. The CDR3 spells CASSPEIGTWREKLFF. The CDR3 DNA reads as TGTGCCAGCAGCCCCGAGATAGGGACGTGGAGAGAAAAACTGTTTTTT.

As for this clonotype: One end of the junction fails to match germline, which may point to a read error. J is TRBJ1-4 and V is TRBV11-2; D not certain. The CDR3 length is 14 residues. CDR1 is SGHAT, CDR2 FQNNGV, per germline. CDR3 bases: TGTGCCAGCGCGGCCCAGTTCGGGGATGAAGAGCTGGTTTTT. Its translation is CASAAQFGDEELVF.

In regard to this clonotype: Since the CDR3 does not end with the conserved phenylalanine or tryptophan, this likely comes from a read error. The DNA is left out, because the CDR3 cannot be placed on it with certainty; the CDR3 is given as TCRdb lists it. The rearrangement links TRBV5-6 to TRBJ2-6. Germline values: CDR1 SGHDT, CDR2 YYEEEE. The CDR3 numbers 17 amino acids, ends counted. CDR3 in amino acids: CASSLRSNGLGANVLAC.

For this clonotype: With a much larger clone just one base away, this may be a read error. The chain employs TRBV11-3 and TRBJ2-7; either TRBD1 or TRBD2 may supply D (5 bases each). The length of the CDR3 is 14 residues. Trimming pared 6 bases from V and 3 bases from J, leaving 15 bases between. Germline V CDR1 and CDR2: SGHNT, YENEEA. The CDR3 protein is CASSFGMGDYEQYF. The CDR3 region has the DNA TGTGCCAGCAGTTTTGGGATGGGGGACTACGAGCAGTACTTC. Together with reference TRBV11-3 and TRBJ2-7, the CDR3 gives the full variable domain: EAGVVQSPRYKIIEKKQPVAFWCNPISGHNTLYWYLQNLGQGPELLIRYENEEAVDDSQLPKDRFSAERLKGVDSTLKIQPAELGDSAVYLCASSFGMGDYEQYFGPGTRLTVT.

This clonotype was seen ten or more times. The chain couples TRBV4-1 to TRBJ2-7; tentative D call: TRBD2 (5 bases). Germline values: CDR1 MGHRA, CDR2 YSYEKL. V was pared by 1 base and J by 3 bases, with 13 bases between. The CDR3 length is 15 residues. CDR3 residues: CASSQAVAQGYEQYF. The DNA for the CDR3 is TGCGCCAGCAGCCAAGCGGTAGCGCAAGGCTACGAGCAGTACTTC.

Concerning this clonotype: The CDR3 carries no conserved terminal phenylalanine or tryptophan, so it likely arises from a read error. The chain carries TRBV29-1 and TRBJ2-1, with 9 positions matching TRBD2. The V gene's germline CDR1 is SQVTM and CDR2 ANQGSEA. CDR3 length: 14 amino acids. V lost 5 bases and J lost 3; bases outside the gene matches: 5. CDR3 protein: CSVLRGGVYNEQFL. The CDR3 bases are TGCAGCGTTCTGCGCGGGGGGGTCTACAATGAGCAGTTCTTA.

This clonotype was detected a few times. Lacking the conserved final phenylalanine or tryptophan, this CDR3 likely reflects a read error. The chain employs TRBV6-1 and TRBJ2-7; tentatively, D is TRBD1 (5 bases). Germline V lookup: CDR1 MNHNS, CDR2 SASEGT. Trimming took off 3 bases at V and 3 bases at J, with 15 bases between the two ends. This CDR3 region has 15 residues. The CDR3 reads CASSDLQGFIYEQYL. In DNA, the CDR3 is TGTGCCAGCAGTGATCTGCAGGGTTTTATCTACGAGCAGTACCTC.

Only one count was recorded for this clonotype. The J gene is TRBJ2-7, the V gene TRBV7-8; a weak D match, TRBD1 (6 bases). In germline, CDR1 is SGHVS, CDR2 FQNEAQ. This CDR3 is built from 15 residues. Deletions cut 6 bases from V and 2 bases from J, with 17 bases between. The chain's CDR3 is CASSWVLRGPYEQYF. DNA of the CDR3: TGTGCCAGCAGTTGGGTGCTCAGGGGCCCCTACGAGCAGTACTTC.

As to this clonotype: A much larger clone is a single base away; this may be a read error. Because it lacks the conserved phenylalanine or tryptophan at the end, this CDR3 is likely a read error. The chain is built from TRBV20-1 and TRBJ1-6; D might be TRBD1 (6 bases). Trimming pared 6 bases from V and 6 bases from J, leaving 15 bases between. The CDR3 spans 14 residues. The germline V gene has CDR1 DFQATT and CDR2 SNEGSKA (reference sequence). This CDR3 reads CSAPSRGGNSPLHL. The CDR3 DNA follows: TGCAGTGCCCCATCCAGGGGAGGTAATTCACCCCTCCACTTG.

A note on this clonotype: The junction does not match germline at one end; this may be a read error. The chain combines TRBV7-2 with TRBJ1-5; TRBD1 matches at 10 bases. CDR1 is SGHTA and CDR2 is FQGNSA in the germline V gene. This CDR3 region has 16 residues. CDR3 bases: TGTGCCAGCAGCCCACTCCCGACAGGGGGCGGTCAGCCCCAGCATTTC. Its translation: CASSPLPTGGGQPQHF.

Regarding this clonotype: Germline is not matched at one junction end, which may reflect a read error. The chain couples TRBV29-1 to TRBJ2-3, with D possibly matching TRBD1 (6 bases). This CDR3 region has 15 residues. CDR1 is SQVTM and CDR2 is ANQGSEA in the germline V gene. The CDR3 region is CRASGHGLPTDTQFF. DNA of the CDR3: TGCAGGGCTTCGGGACACGGGCTCCCCACAGATACGCAGTTTTTT.

Concerning this clonotype: At one boundary the junction diverges from the germline segment, which might be a read error. V is TRBV4-1 and J is TRBJ2-7, with D maybe TRBD1 (6 bases). The germline V gene has CDR1 MGHRA and CDR2 YSYEKL. The CDR3 is 16 amino acids. The CDR3 region has the DNA TGCGCCAGCACCCAAGACGTGACAGGACAGACCTACGAGCAGTATTTC. Translated, it gives CASTQDVTGQTYEQYF.

About this clonotype itself: One base away lies a much larger clone, so this may be a sequencing read error. The chain recombines TRBV4-1 with TRBJ2-1; 11 bases line up with TRBD2. The CDR3 sequence is 18 residues long. Germline V gene sequence: CDR1 MGHRA, CDR2 YSYEKL. The CDR3 here is CGSSQDLTSGSRYNEQFF. DNA for the CDR3: TGCGGCAGCAGCCAAGATTTAACTAGCGGGAGTCGATACAATGAGCAGTTCTTC.

A remark on this clonotype: Possible read error: a much larger clone is one base away. The J gene is TRBJ2-2, the V gene TRBV6-2 or TRBV6-3; D is unresolved. Germline V gene data show CDR1 as MNHEY and CDR2 as SVGEGT. This CDR3 has 14 residues. CDR3 region: CANSYYWSTGELFF. The DNA of the CDR3 is TGTGCCAACAGTTACTATTGGAGCACCGGGGAGCTGTTTTTT.

For this clonotype: No conserved phenylalanine or tryptophan ends this CDR3, so it is likely a read error. The chain combines TRBV4-2 with TRBJ2-7, with TRBD2 matching over 9 bases. The germline V gene has CDR1 LGHNA and CDR2 YNFKEQ. The CDR3 extends over 16 amino acids. CDR3 residues: CLSSQEATSGGGEQYY. The DNA of the CDR3 is TGTCTCAGCAGCCAAGAAGCGACTAGCGGAGGAGGCGAGCAGTACTAC.

The chain is built from TRBV4-1 and TRBJ1-1, with D hard to call. This CDR3 is 15 amino acids long. Germline V lookup: CDR1 MGHRA, CDR2 YSYEKL. V dropped 2 bases and J dropped 0 bases, with 10 bases sitting between them. The CDR3 protein is CASSQPTLMNTEAFF. CDR3 sequence (DNA): TGCGCCAGCAGCCAACCGACTCTAATGAACACTGAAGCTTTCTTT.